These 23 T cell receptor beta chains were sequenced from one sample in a study of T cell responses to AZD1222 COVID-19 vaccine. Sequencing was performed with immunoSEQ multiplex PCR; in TCRdb, only in-frame clones are kept and a portion is missing. Here the sample spans approximately 210,000 clones, about nine tenths being singletons. The input for sequencing was peripheral blood, taken 28 days after the second AZD1222 dose. These receptors came from an adult who received the AZD1222 COVID-19 vaccine.

The rearrangement uses TRBV28 and TRBJ2-1; 14 nucleotides line up with TRBD2. J gave up 9 bases and V 5 bases, and 6 bases lay outside the gene matches. Germline V gene data show CDR1 as MDHEN and CDR2 as SYDVKM. The CDR3 covers 15 residues. As DNA, the CDR3 is TGTGCCAGCAGTATCCAGACTAGCGGGAGGGCTGAGCAGTTCTTC. The encoded protein is CASSIQTSGRAEQFF.

This chain connects TRBV3-1 (or the pseudogene TRBV3-2) to TRBJ2-7; 9 bases map to TRBD2. The CDR3 runs to 14 residues. Looked up from germline, CDR1 is LGHDT and CDR2 is YNNKEL (reference sequence). The J segment lost 5 bases and the V segment lost 6 bases, leaving 8 bases of the junction unmatched. As DNA, the CDR3 is TGTGCCAGCAGACTAAGCGGGAGGCTGGACGAGCAGTACTTC. As protein: CASRLSGRLDEQYF.

The chain is built from TRBV19 and TRBJ2-6, with 11 bases fitting TRBD2. Trimming took 5 bases from V and 0 from J; bases not matched to a gene: 9. The CDR3 runs to 19 residues. Germline V gene data show CDR1 as LNHDA and CDR2 as SQIVND (reference sequence). Here the CDR3 reads CASSSPGTSGSSGANVLTF. In DNA, the CDR3 is TGTGCCAGTAGTTCCCCCGGGACTAGCGGATCCTCTGGGGCCAACGTCCTGACTTTC. The variable domain in full, with the rest retrieved from reference TRBV19 and TRBJ2-6, is DGGITQSPKYLFRKEGQNVTLSCEQNLNHDAMYWYRQDPGQGLRLIYYSQIVNDFQKGDIAEGYSVSREKKESFPLTVTSAQKNPTAFYLCASSSPGTSGSSGANVLTFGAGSRLTVL.

The chain has TRBV7-2 and TRBJ2-1, with TRBD2 matching 9 bases. The V and J ends lost 2 bases and 10 bases, in that order; junction bases with no gene match: 15. The germline CDR1 and CDR2 sequences are SGHTA and FQGNSA. The CDR3 runs to 17 residues. In nucleotides, the CDR3 is TGTGCCAGCAGCTTAAGCGCTAGCGGGACCGCCGGCGGGGAGCAGTTCTTC. It codes for CASSLSASGTAGGEQFF.

Concerning this clone: The identical CDR3 is also encoded by other nucleotide sequences in the sample. The V call is TRBV12-3 or TRBV12-4, the J call TRBJ1-2; D uncertain. The CDR3 length is 13 residues. Trimming took off 3 bases at V and 2 bases at J, with 7 bases between the two ends. As DNA, the CDR3 is TGTGCCAGCAGTTTGGCCGCGAACTATGGCTACACCTTC. Amino acids: CASSLAANYGYTF.

The chain couples TRBV6-2 or TRBV6-3 to TRBJ1-2; 8 nucleotides align to TRBD1. The CDR3 totals 11 residues. Germline values: CDR1 MNHEY, CDR2 SVGEGT. The ends lost 4 bases at V and 8 bases at J; junction bases unmatched: 0. CDR3 DNA sequence: TGTGCCAGCAGTTGGGACAGGGGCTACACCTTC. Encoded protein: CASSWDRGYTF.

J is TRBJ1-1 and V is TRBV2; TRBD1 matches 9 bases. Losses at the gene ends were 6 bases for V and 0 bases for J; bases not matched to a gene: 8. This CDR3 is 16 amino acids long. In germline, CDR1 is SNHLY, CDR2 FYNNEI. The DNA for the CDR3 is TGTGCCAGCAGGGAACAGGGGGCGTCGATGAACACTGAAGCTTTCTTT. It yields the protein CASREQGASMNTEAFF.

This clone was observed a few times. The CDR3 here is CASSHGQGVFDIGQPQHF. The CDR3 nucleotides read TGTGCCAGCAGCCACGGACAGGGCGTCTTCGATATAGGTCAGCCCCAGCATTTT. V usage is TRBV7-9 and J usage is TRBJ1-5, with 8 positions matching TRBD1. The CDR3 is 18 amino acids. With V trimmed by 5 bases and J by 6 bases, 18 bases remained unmatched. CDR1 SEHNR and CDR2 FQNEAQ come from the germline V gene (reference sequence).

The chain links TRBV4-1 to TRBJ1-6, with D possibly matching TRBD1 (6 bases). The CDR3 extends over 17 amino acids. Trimming took off 2 bases at V and 15 bases at J, with 26 bases between the two ends. CDR1 and CDR2 (germline): MGHRA, YSYEKL. The CDR3 DNA reads as TGCGCCAGCAGCCAACCTAACGGACAGCGTAATAAAACCCACCTCCACTTT. Translation gives CASSQPNGQRNKTHLHF.

The CDR3 region has the DNA TGTGCCAGCAGCTTAGGCGGGGGGAACTATGGCTACACCTTC. Its translation: CASSLGGGNYGYTF. The chain recombines TRBV7-2 with TRBJ1-2; D is possibly TRBD1 (5 bases). The CDR3 extends over 14 amino acids. Germline-derived CDR1 and CDR2 are SGHTA and FQGNSA. Trimming pared 1 base from V and 2 bases from J, leaving 8 bases between.

The rearrangement uses TRBV15 and TRBJ1-4; weak D call: TRBD1 (6 bases). The CDR3 covers 15 residues. CDR1 and CDR2 (germline): LNHNV, YYDKDF (reference sequence). Trimming took 0 bases from V and 4 from J, leaving 9 bases between them. The CDR3 reads CATSRDGGHNEKLFF. CDR3 coding DNA: TGTGCCACCAGCAGAGACGGGGGGCATAATGAAAAACTGTTTTTT.

This chain uses TRBV27 with TRBJ2-3; no clear D. CDR1 is MNHEY and CDR2 is SMNVEV in the germline V gene (reference sequence). With 6 bases removed from V and 2 bases from J, the gap between germline ends came to 15 bases. The CDR3 is 15 residues long. CDR3: CASSGPGDNTDTQYF. Written as DNA, the CDR3 is TGTGCCAGCAGCGGACCGGGCGACAACACAGATACGCAGTATTTT.

The gene calls are TRBV6-5 and TRBJ2-7, with no clear D. V lost 2 bases, J lost 4 bases, and 3 bases lay in between. The CDR3 contains 11 residues. Germline CDR1 MNHEY, CDR2 SVGAGI. Here the CDR3 reads CASSYDYEQYF. The DNA for the CDR3 is TGTGCCAGCAGTTACGATTACGAGCAGTACTTC.

This clone has a single count. The rearrangement uses TRBV27 and TRBJ2-1; 8 bases agree with TRBD2. This CDR3 comprises 16 residues. Trimming cost V 0 bases and J 8 bases; bases outside gene matches: 9. Germline V CDR1 and CDR2: MNHEY, SMNVEV (reference sequence). CDR3 nucleotide sequence: TGTGCCAGCAGTTTATCGTCGGGAGGGCCGGGAGATGAGCAGTTCTTC. It specifies CASSLSSGGPGDEQFF.

The chain joins TRBV29-1 to TRBJ2-5; D remains ambiguous. Trimming removed 6 bases at V and 5 bases at J, with 10 bases between. CDR3 length equals 11 residues. Germline values: CDR1 SQVTM, CDR2 ANQGSEA. CDR3 nucleotides: TGCAGCGTCGAGTCTGTGGAGACCCAGTACTTC. Its translation is CSVESVETQYF. The complete variable domain, with remaining parts taken from reference TRBV29-1 and TRBJ2-5, reads SAVISQKPSRDICQRGTSLTIQCQVDSQVTMMFWYRQQPGQSLTLIATANQGSEATYESGFVIDKFPISRPNLTFSTLTVSNMSPEDSSIYLCSVESVETQYFGPGTRLLVL.

The J gene is TRBJ2-1, the V gene TRBV3-1 (or the pseudogene TRBV3-2); D unresolved. Germline V gene sequence: CDR1 LGHDT, CDR2 YNNKEL (reference sequence). This CDR3 region has 15 residues. V was shortened by 0 bases and J by 0 bases, with 6 bases between the two germline ends. The CDR3 protein is CASSQDWGSYNEQFF. CDR3 nucleotides: TGTGCCAGCAGCCAAGATTGGGGCTCCTACAATGAGCAGTTCTTC.

This clone was counted once. This chain joins TRBV7-2 and TRBJ1-5; D unclear. Germline loops: CDR1 SGHTA, CDR2 FQGNSA. The CDR3 spans 17 residues. Trimming removed 0 bases from V and 6 bases from J, with 18 bases in between. The CDR3 region is CASSLAGGPRKSQPQHF. The CDR3 DNA follows: TGTGCCAGCAGCTTAGCTGGTGGGCCCAGAAAGAGTCAGCCCCAGCATTTT.

V usage is TRBV6-1 and J usage is TRBJ2-1, with D perhaps TRBD2 (6 bases). V shed 4 bases and J shed 6 bases, with 19 bases lying between them. The germline V gene has CDR1 MNHNS and CDR2 SASEGT. The CDR3 spans 16 residues. The CDR3: CASSGATSRRVNEQFF. The CDR3, as DNA: TGTGCCAGCAGTGGAGCAACTAGCCGCCGGGTCAATGAGCAGTTCTTC.

The gene calls are TRBV25-1 and TRBJ2-6, with D uncertain. CDR3 size: 16 residues. Per germline, CDR1 MGHDK and CDR2 SYGVNS. V gave up 3 bases and J gave up 4 bases, with 13 bases separating them. The chain's CDR3 is CASSDLQLSGANVLTF. The CDR3 coding sequence is TGTGCCAGCAGTGATCTTCAACTTTCCGGGGCCAACGTCCTGACTTTC.

The rearrangement uses TRBV6-5 and TRBJ2-7; TRBD1 or TRBD2 may be the D gene (5 bases each). Trimming stripped 0 bases from V and 0 bases from J, with 9 bases between. This CDR3 is 15 amino acids long. Per germline, CDR1 MNHEY and CDR2 SVGAGI. The CDR3 coding sequence is TGTGCCAGCAGTTACTCGACGGGGACCTCCTACGAGCAGTACTTC. Amino acids: CASSYSTGTSYEQYF.

The gene calls are TRBV3-1 (or the pseudogene TRBV3-2) and TRBJ1-3; D gene ambiguous. Trimming cost V 6 bases and J 2 bases, with 8 bases left between them. Germline CDR1 and CDR2: LGHDT and YNNKEL (reference sequence). The CDR3 sequence is 13 residues long. In DNA, the CDR3 is TGTGCCAGCAGAGCCAGAGCTGGAAACACCATATATTTT. As protein: CASRARAGNTIYF.

This clone has more than one count but fewer than ten. The J gene is TRBJ1-5, the V gene TRBV19; D is uncertain. The germline V and J ends were trimmed by 3 bases and 0 bases, with 9 bases remaining between them. In germline, CDR1 is LNHDA, CDR2 SQIVND (reference sequence). The CDR3 extends over 15 amino acids. CDR3 amino acids: CASSIQRNSNQPQHF. CDR3 in DNA: TGTGCCAGTAGTATCCAACGGAATAGCAATCAGCCCCAGCATTTT. The full variable domain, completed using reference TRBV19 and TRBJ1-5, is DGGITQSPKYLFRKEGQNVTLSCEQNLNHDAMYWYRQDPGQGLRLIYYSQIVNDFQKGDIAEGYSVSREKKESFPLTVTSAQKNPTAFYLCASSIQRNSNQPQHFGDGTRLSIL.

DNA of the CDR3: TGTGCCAGCAGCTCCCCGGGACAGGCAATTAATGAAAAACTGTTTTTT. This sequence encodes CASSSPGQAINEKLFF. The V and J genes are TRBV28 and TRBJ1-4; 8 bases fit TRBD1. This CDR3 is built from 16 residues. V gave up 6 bases and J gave up 4 bases; unmatched junction bases: 10. Germline assignment: CDR1 MDHEN and CDR2 SYDVKM. Looking up the rest from reference TRBV28 and TRBJ1-4 gives the full variable domain: DVKVTQSSRYLVKRTGEKVFLECVQDMDHENMFWYRQDPGLGLRLIYFSYDVKMKEKGDIPEGYSVSREKKERFSLILESASTNQTSMYLCASSSPGQAINEKLFFGSGTQLSVL.